This TCR beta chain was captured by sequencing in a study of blood T cell repertoires in COVID-19. Trimming left V 1 base short and J 10 bases short, with 13 bases between. Germline lookup yields CDR1 SGHTA and CDR2 FQGTGA. The CDR3 is 14 amino acids. Measured with immunoSEQ multiplex PCR; TCRdb has only the in-frame clones, and not every one. The sample lists 30,000 to 45,000 clones; about 88% were seen once. Sequenced input: peripheral blood. The TCR was taken from a man in his 70s with active COVID-19. The chain has TRBV7-3 and TRBJ1-4; perhaps TRBD1 as D (5 bases). The CDR3: CASSLRGESRKLFF. CDR3 coding DNA: TGTGCCAGCAGCTTAAGGGGGGAAAGCCGAAAACTGTTTTTT.